This TCR beta chain was identified in a study of blood T cell repertoires in COVID-19. V was pared by 4 bases and J by 2 bases, with 8 bases of the junction left unmatched. Germline lookup yields CDR1 MNHEY and CDR2 SVGEGT. This CDR3 is 17 amino acids long. The table came from immunoSEQ multiplex PCR; TCRdb's copy has only in-frame clones and leaves some out. Of tens of thousands of clones listed, around 72% were seen once; the top ten hold just over 2.5%. J is TRBJ2-2 and V is TRBV6-2 or TRBV6-3; 9 nucleotides line up with TRBD2. The sequenced sample was peripheral blood. The TCR originated in a human donor with acute or convalescent COVID-19. The donor label of this sample is uncertain. DNA for the CDR3: TGTGCCAGCAGTTCCAATGCGGGAGGGCCTAACACCGGGGAGCTGTTTTTT. It translates to CASSSNAGGPNTGELFF.